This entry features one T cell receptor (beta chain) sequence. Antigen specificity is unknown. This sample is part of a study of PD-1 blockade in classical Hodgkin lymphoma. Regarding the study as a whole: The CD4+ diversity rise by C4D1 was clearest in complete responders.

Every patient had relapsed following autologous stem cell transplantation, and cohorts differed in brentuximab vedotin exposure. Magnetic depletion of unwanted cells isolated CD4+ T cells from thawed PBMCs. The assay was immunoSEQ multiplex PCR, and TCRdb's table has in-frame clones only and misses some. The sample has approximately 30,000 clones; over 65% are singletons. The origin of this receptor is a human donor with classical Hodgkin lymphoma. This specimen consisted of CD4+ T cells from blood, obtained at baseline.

CDR3 DNA: TGTGCCAGCACCCCCGACAGGGGGACTAATGAAGCTTTCTTT. Encoded protein: CASTPDRGTNEAFF. V gene TRBV6-5 combines with J gene TRBJ1-1, with 9 bases matching TRBD1. Germline V CDR1 and CDR2: MNHEY, SVGAGI. The CDR3 length is 14 residues. The J segment lost 7 bases and the V segment lost 7 bases, leaving 10 bases of the junction unmatched.